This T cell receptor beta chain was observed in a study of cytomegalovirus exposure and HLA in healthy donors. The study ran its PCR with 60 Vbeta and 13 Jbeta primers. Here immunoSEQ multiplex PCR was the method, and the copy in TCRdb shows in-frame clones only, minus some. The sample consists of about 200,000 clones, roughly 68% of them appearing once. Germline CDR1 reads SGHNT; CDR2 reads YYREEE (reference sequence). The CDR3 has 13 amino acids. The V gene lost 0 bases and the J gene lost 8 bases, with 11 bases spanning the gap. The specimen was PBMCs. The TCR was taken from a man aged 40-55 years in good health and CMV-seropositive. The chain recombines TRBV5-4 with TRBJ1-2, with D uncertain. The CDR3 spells CASSLDGSGGYTF. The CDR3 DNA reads TGTGCCAGCAGCTTGGATGGGAGCGGGGGCTACACCTTC.